This TCR beta chain is from a study of shared clonotypes between healthy human individuals. Turning to the study itself: The plates for each donor numbered three CD4 naive, three CD4 memory, two CD8 naive and one CD8 memory. Study-wide results and limits: Naive subsets usually exceeded memory subsets in estimated richness.

J lost 6 bases, V lost 3 bases, and 11 bases had no gene match. The CDR3 spans 16 residues. Germline lookup yields CDR1 SGHNT and CDR2 YENEEA. The test was conducted at deep level. In the original processing: Filtering differed for immunoSEQ, which gave only junction sequences without quality scores. The protocol was immunoSEQ multiplex PCR, while the TCRdb copy is restricted to in-frame clones and leaves out a portion. V, J and clone size derive from that table, while D and trimming were established from the DNA sequence. Of roughly 700,000 clones listed, approximately 79% were seen once; the top ten hold more than 1.5%. Regarding this clone: As yet, its antigen is unknown.

The chain recombines TRBV11-3 with TRBJ2-3; TRBD2 matches at 8 bases. This clonotype was obtained from a woman aged 25-40 years in good health. Sequencing was done on a sample of memory CD4+ T cells sorted from blood. Subset denoted: CD45RA-negative fraction. The CDR3 DNA is TGTGCCAGCAGCTTGGGGGGAGCGGGAGCAGGCGATACGCAGTATTTT. Amino acids: CASSLGGAGAGDTQYF.